This TCR beta chain was identified during a study of cytomegalovirus exposure and HLA in healthy donors. General study findings and limits: The authors later linked a missense DCLRE1C variant to TCR beta V- and J-gene trimming.

Trimming removed 4 bases from V and 1 base from J; junction bases left unmatched: 6. From germline, CDR1 is SGHTA and CDR2 FQGNSA. This CDR3 is built from 18 residues. PCR primers comprised 60 Vbeta and 13 Jbeta primers. Some clones are missing from TCRdb's copy, which holds only in-frame ones; the method was immunoSEQ multiplex PCR. This table holds 55,000 to 70,000 clones, roughly 88% found once. Note on this clone: Its antigen is undetermined.

The sample consisted of PBMCs. The receptor's source is a woman aged 30 to 39 in good health and CMV-seronegative. The chain joins TRBV7-2 to TRBJ2-2, with 13 bases that match TRBD2. CDR3 residues: CASSSLAGGPLNTGELFF. Written as DNA, the CDR3 is TGTGCCAGCAGCTCACTAGCGGGAGGGCCGTTGAACACCGGGGAGCTGTTTTTT. The variable domain in full, completed from reference TRBV7-2 and TRBJ2-2, reads GAGVSQSPSNKVTEKGKDVELRCDPISGHTALYWYRQSLGQGLEFLIYFQGNSAPDKSGLPSDRFSAERTGGSVSTLTIQRTQQEDSAVYLCASSSLAGGPLNTGELFFGEGSRLTVL.